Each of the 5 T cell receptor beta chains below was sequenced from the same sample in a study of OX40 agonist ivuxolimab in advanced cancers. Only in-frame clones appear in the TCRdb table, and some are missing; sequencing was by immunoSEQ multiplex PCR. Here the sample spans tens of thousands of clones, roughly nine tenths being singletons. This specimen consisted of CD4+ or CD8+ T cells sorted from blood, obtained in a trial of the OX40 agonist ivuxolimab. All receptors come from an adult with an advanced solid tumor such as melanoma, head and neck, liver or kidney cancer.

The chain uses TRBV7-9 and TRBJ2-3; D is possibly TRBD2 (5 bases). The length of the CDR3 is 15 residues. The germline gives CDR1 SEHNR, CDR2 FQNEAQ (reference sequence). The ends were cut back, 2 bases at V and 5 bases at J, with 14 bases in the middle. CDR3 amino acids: CASSLIGTGGDTQYF. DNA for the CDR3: TGTGCCAGCAGCTTAATCGGTACCGGAGGAGATACGCAGTATTTT.

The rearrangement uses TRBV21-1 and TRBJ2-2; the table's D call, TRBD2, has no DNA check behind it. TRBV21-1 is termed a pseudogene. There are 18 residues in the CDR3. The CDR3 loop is CASSKGLRGGDNTGELFF. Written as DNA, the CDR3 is TGTGCCAGCAGCAAAGGACTCCGGGGGGGCGATAACACCGGGGAGCTGTTTTTT.

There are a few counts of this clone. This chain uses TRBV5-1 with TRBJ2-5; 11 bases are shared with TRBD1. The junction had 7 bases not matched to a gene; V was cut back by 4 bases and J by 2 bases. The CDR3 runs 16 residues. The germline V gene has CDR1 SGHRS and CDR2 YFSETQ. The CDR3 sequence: CASSRRTGGPQETQYF. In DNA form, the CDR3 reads TGCGCCAGCAGCCGTCGGACAGGGGGCCCACAAGAGACCCAGTACTTC.

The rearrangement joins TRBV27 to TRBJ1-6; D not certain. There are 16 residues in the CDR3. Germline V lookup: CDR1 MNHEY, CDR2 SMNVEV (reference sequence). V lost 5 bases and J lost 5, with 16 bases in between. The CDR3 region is CASSPNPAWDNSPLHF. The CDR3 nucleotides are TGTGCCAGCAGTCCCAATCCGGCTTGGGATAATTCACCCCTCCACTTT.

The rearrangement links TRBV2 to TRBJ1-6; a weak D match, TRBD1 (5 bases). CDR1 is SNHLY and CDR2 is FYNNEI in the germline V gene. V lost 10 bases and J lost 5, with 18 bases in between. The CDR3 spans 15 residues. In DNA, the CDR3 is TGTGCCACCGCGCTGGGCCAGACAGATAATTCACCCCTCCACTTT. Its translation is CATALGQTDNSPLHF.